This TCR beta chain was sequenced in a study of identical twins. Study-wide findings and caveats: Clonotypes of the beta chain that were abundant in cord blood carried fewer insertions (memory repertoires showed none). One should note that invariant MAIT and iNKT cells could partly confound zero-insertion analyses. Twin pairs' shared out-of-frame alpha sequences were enriched in low generation probability.

MiXCR was run by TCRdb on the 5' RACE reads, yielding one entry per CDR3 protein. The top ten hold 1.6% of the sample, which has fewer than 800,000 distinct CDR3 sequences, about 7.6% seen once. Germline CDR1 and CDR2: SGHDT and YYEEEE. V lost 4 bases and J 3 bases, leaving 17 bases between the germline ends. The CDR3 is made up of 15 amino acids. This clonotype was detected ten times or more. Its target is unknown. These data were also reused for a study on yellow fever vaccine responses in identical twins.

Sequences were obtained from PBMCs. This sequence joins TRBV5-6 and TRBJ2-7; D is ambiguous. The clonotype comes from a woman aged 18-29 years in good health. The CDR3 DNA reads as TGTGCCAGCAGCCCTAGTGGTTCCTCCCTCTACGAGCAGTACTTC. Translating gives CASSPSGSSLYEQYF.